A single sample gave rise to the 27 T cell receptor beta chains below, sequenced in a study of blood T cell repertoires in COVID-19. The protocol was immunoSEQ multiplex PCR, while the TCRdb copy is restricted to in-frame clones and leaves out a portion. The table shows tens of thousands of clones, with roughly 87% occurring only once. The source material was peripheral blood. The receptors stem from a man aged 45 to 65 with acute or convalescent COVID-19.

This clone was detected once. The genes are TRBV2 and TRBJ2-1; 8 nucleotides match TRBD1. This CDR3 contains 15 residues. V dropped 6 bases and J dropped 6; count of bases not matched to a gene: 10. Germline assignment: CDR1 SNHLY and CDR2 FYNNEI. This CDR3 is CASRITGGSGNEQFF. The CDR3 DNA follows: TGTGCCAGCAGGATCACAGGGGGTTCGGGCAATGAGCAGTTCTTC.

This chain links TRBV7-9 with TRBJ1-4; D unresolved. Germline-derived CDR1 and CDR2 are SEHNR and FQNEAQ (reference sequence). The CDR3 spans 15 residues. Trimming shortened V by 0 bases and J by 2 bases, and 7 bases separated the two germline ends. CDR3 DNA sequence: TGTGCCAGCAGCTTAGCGCAACGGACTAATGAAAAACTGTTTTTT. Residues: CASSLAQRTNEKLFF.

The chain employs TRBV6-5 and TRBJ2-7, with 10 positions matching TRBD2. The CDR3 is 16 amino acids. V lost 0 bases, J lost 2 bases, and 4 bases stayed unmatched. Looked up from germline, CDR1 is MNHEY and CDR2 is SVGAGI. CDR3 coding DNA: TGTGCCAGCAGTTACTCGCAGCGGGAGGGTACCTACGAGCAGTACTTC. Protein sequence: CASSYSQREGTYEQYF.

J is TRBJ2-1 and V is TRBV5-6, with D maybe TRBD1 (7 bases). The V gene's germline CDR1 is SGHDT and CDR2 YYEEEE. V lost 5 bases to trimming and J lost 9 bases, with 15 bases between them. The CDR3 contains 13 residues. The DNA of the CDR3 is TGTGCCAGCAGTTCCCAGGGGGGCGCTGAGCAGTTCTTC. Translating gives CASSSQGGAEQFF.

The rearrangement links TRBV2 to TRBJ2-7; TRBD1 matches at 7 bases. V dropped 4 bases and J dropped 3; count of bases not matched to a gene: 9. CDR1 is SNHLY and CDR2 is FYNNEI in the germline V gene. This CDR3 region has 15 residues. The CDR3 sequence: CASSVGTASFYEQYF. CDR3 DNA sequence: TGTGCCAGCAGTGTCGGGACAGCGAGTTTCTACGAGCAGTACTTC.

V and J are TRBV4-1 and TRBJ1-5; unclear D gene. The CDR3 totals 14 residues. Deletions cut 0 bases from V and 1 base from J, with 4 bases between. The germline CDR1 and CDR2 sequences are MGHRA and YSYEKL. The CDR3, as DNA: TGCGCCAGCAGCCAAGACGGGAGCAATCAGCCCCAGCATTTT. It codes for CASSQDGSNQPQHF.

The V and J genes are TRBV18 and TRBJ1-2, with D hard to call. The CDR3 contains 16 residues. Trimming removed 3 bases from V and 5 bases from J, with 19 bases in between. CDR1 is KGHSH and CDR2 is LQKENI in the germline V gene. CDR3 sequence: CASSPSELIGGYGYTF. The CDR3 DNA is TGTGCCAGCTCACCTTCCGAGCTGATCGGAGGGTATGGCTACACCTTC.

This sequence joins TRBV6-5 and TRBJ1-2; 7 bases match TRBD1. Germline lookup yields CDR1 MNHEY and CDR2 SVGAGI. This CDR3 contains 14 residues. The trim removed 2 bases at V and 4 bases at J, leaving 4 bases unmatched. In nucleotides, the CDR3 is TGTGCCAGCAGTTACACCTCAGGGGGCTATGGCTACACCTTC. Translated, it gives CASSYTSGGYGYTF.

The rearrangement uses TRBV11-2 and TRBJ2-1; 7 bases match TRBD1. The V segment lost 5 bases and the J segment 1 base; nucleotides outside the gene matches: 5. CDR1 SGHAT and CDR2 FQNNGV come from the germline V gene. This CDR3 comprises 15 residues. This CDR3 is CASSVGQTSYNEQFF. As DNA, the CDR3 is TGTGCCAGCAGCGTGGGACAGACTTCCTACAATGAGCAGTTCTTC.

The chain couples TRBV7-9 to TRBJ2-7; 8 bases align to TRBD1. This CDR3 region has 14 residues. V lost 5 bases to trimming and J lost 5 bases; unmatched junction nucleotides: 8. Per germline, CDR1 SEHNR and CDR2 FQNEAQ (reference sequence). CDR3 protein: CASSPRDRRDEQYF. The CDR3 DNA follows: TGTGCCAGCAGCCCCCGGGACAGGCGCGACGAGCAGTACTTC.

This clone has a handful of counts. This chain uses TRBV5-1 with TRBJ1-1; TRBD1 aligns across 10 bases. Germline CDR1 and CDR2: SGHRS and YFSETQ. After removal of 0 bases from V and 8 bases from J, the junction contained 4 bases not matched to a gene. The CDR3 has 14 amino acids. CDR3 in amino acids: CASSLETGGSEAFF. The CDR3 coding sequence is TGCGCCAGCAGCTTGGAGACAGGGGGCTCGGAAGCTTTCTTT.

The rearrangement links TRBV28 to TRBJ2-4; 7 nucleotides line up with TRBD2. V was pared by 2 bases and J by 6 bases, with 1 base of the junction left unmatched. Germline loops: CDR1 MDHEN, CDR2 SYDVKM. This CDR3 has 13 amino acids. The CDR3 nucleotides are TGTGCCAGCAGTTTAGGGGGGGGAAACATTCAGTACTTC. Encoded protein: CASSLGGGNIQYF.

The chain joins TRBV2 to TRBJ1-2, with D possibly TRBD1 on 6 matching bases. Trimming removed 0 bases at V and 3 bases at J, with 14 bases between. CDR1 and CDR2 from the germline V gene are SNHLY and FYNNEI. The CDR3 totals 16 residues. As DNA, the CDR3 is TGTGCCAGCAGTGAAGCGTCAACAGGGCCACACTATGGCTACACCTTC. This translates into CASSEASTGPHYGYTF.

The rearrangement uses TRBV6-2 or TRBV6-3 and TRBJ2-1; TRBD2 matches at 12 bases. Germline V gene lookup returns CDR1 MNHEY and CDR2 SVGEGT. CDR3 length: 19 residues. V dropped 3 bases and J dropped 3; count of bases not matched to a gene: 12. The CDR3 sequence is CASSYLAGGPVNIYNEQFF. Written as DNA, the CDR3 is TGTGCCAGCAGTTATCTAGCGGGAGGGCCCGTAAACATCTACAATGAGCAGTTCTTC.

The chain employs TRBV9 and TRBJ2-1; TRBD2 aligns across 14 bases. The germline V gene has CDR1 SGDLS and CDR2 YYNGEE. The V gene end was trimmed by 6 bases and the J gene end by 6 bases; junction bases not matched to a gene: 8. This CDR3 spans 16 amino acids. This CDR3 reads CASTPPGLAGVNEQFF. As DNA, the CDR3 is TGTGCCAGCACCCCTCCGGGACTAGCGGGAGTCAATGAGCAGTTCTTC.

DNA of the CDR3: TGTGCCACCGCTTGGGCTAGCGGGGGGTCCCACGAGCAGTACTTC. This sequence encodes CATAWASGGSHEQYF. The chain recombines TRBV6-5 with TRBJ2-7; 11 bases map to TRBD2. There are 15 residues in the CDR3. The ends lost 10 bases at V and 5 bases at J; junction bases unmatched: 13. Per the germline V gene, CDR1 is MNHEY and CDR2 is SVGAGI.

The J gene is TRBJ1-1, the V gene TRBV4-3; tentatively, D is TRBD1 (5 bases). The germline CDR1 and CDR2 sequences are LGHNA and YSLEER. The CDR3 covers 17 residues. V was cut by 0 bases and J by 1 base, with 15 bases left in between. The CDR3 sequence: CASSQDGPGRGNTEAFF. The CDR3 DNA reads as TGCGCCAGCAGCCAAGATGGCCCAGGGAGGGGGAACACTGAAGCTTTCTTT.

J is TRBJ2-7 and V is TRBV4-3; D is uncertain. Trimming pared 0 bases from V and 1 base from J, leaving 10 bases between. Germline V gene data show CDR1 as LGHNA and CDR2 as YSLEER. The CDR3 totals 15 residues. The CDR3 sequence: CASSQDFSVSYEQYF. CDR3 nucleotides: TGCGCCAGCAGCCAAGATTTCTCAGTTTCCTACGAGCAGTACTTC.

The rearrangement joins TRBV5-1 to TRBJ2-1, with 8 positions matching TRBD2. The length of the CDR3 is 17 residues. Germline V gene lookup returns CDR1 SGHRS and CDR2 YFSETQ. V shed 0 bases, J shed 7 bases, and the junction held 12 bases outside the gene matches. The CDR3 coding sequence is TGCGCCAGCAGCTTGGACCAAGCGGGAGTGACCCGGAATGAGCAGTTCTTC. Translated, it gives CASSLDQAGVTRNEQFF. Supplemented by reference TRBV5-1 and TRBJ2-1, the full variable domain reads KAGVTQTPRYLIKTRGQQVTLSCSPISGHRSVSWYQQTPGQGLQFLFEYFSETQRNKGNFPGRFSGRQFSNSRSEMNVSTLELGDSALYLCASSLDQAGVTRNEQFFGPGTRLTVL.

This sequence joins TRBV7-8 and TRBJ2-1, with TRBD2 identical over 8 bases. V was clipped by 1 base and J by 7 bases; unmatched bases: 12. CDR3 length: 17 residues. The germline V gene encodes CDR1 SGHVS and CDR2 FQNEAQ. The CDR3 loop reads CASSLGGGTSSRNEQFF. The CDR3 bases are TGTGCCAGCAGCTTAGGCGGGGGGACTTCATCGCGAAATGAGCAGTTCTTC.

The V gene is TRBV6-5, the J gene TRBJ1-5, with unresolved D. The CDR3 loop spans 14 amino acids. V lost 6 bases to trimming and J lost 3 bases, with 12 bases between them. Germline CDR1 MNHEY, CDR2 SVGAGI. As DNA, the CDR3 is TGTGCCAGCAGATTGGCCAACCCCAATCAGCCCCAGCATTTT. Its protein product is CASRLANPNQPQHF.

The V and J genes are TRBV29-1 and TRBJ2-3; D is undetermined. CDR3 length: 14 amino acids. Germline CDR1 is SQVTM and CDR2 is ANQGSEA. Deletions cut 4 bases from V and 2 bases from J, with 13 bases between. CDR3 sequence (DNA): TGCAGCGTTGTCCCAAGGAGTACCACAGATACGCAGTATTTT. Its protein product is CSVVPRSTTDTQYF.

This clone occurred a few times. The chain joins TRBV3-1 (or the pseudogene TRBV3-2) to TRBJ2-1; 7 nucleotides match TRBD2. This CDR3 has 17 amino acids. CDR1 LGHDT and CDR2 YNNKEL come from the germline V gene (reference sequence). V shed 4 bases and J 4 bases; nucleotides not matched to a gene: 13. The CDR3 is CASSLGGILVSYNEQFF. The CDR3 region has the DNA TGTGCCAGCAGCCTCGGGGGGATACTAGTATCTTACAATGAGCAGTTCTTC.

The chain carries TRBV19 and TRBJ1-5, with a tentative D call TRBD1 (6 bases). Germline CDR1 and CDR2: LNHDA and SQIVND (reference sequence). Trimming took off 8 bases at V and 7 bases at J, with 21 bases between the two ends. CDR3 length equals 15 residues. The DNA of the CDR3 is TGTGCCAGTCACACAAATACAGGGTCTAACCAGCCCCAGCATTTT. It codes for CASHTNTGSNQPQHF.

The V and J genes are TRBV19 and TRBJ1-1; 12 bases line up with TRBD1. The CDR3 sequence is 16 residues long. The germline CDR1 and CDR2 sequences are LNHDA and SQIVND (reference sequence). After removal of 7 bases from V and 3 bases from J, the junction contained 9 bases not matched to a gene. CDR3 sequence reads: CASKLLGTGGYTEAFF. The CDR3 DNA follows: TGTGCCAGTAAGCTACTCGGGACAGGGGGCTACACTGAAGCTTTCTTT.

This sequence joins TRBV19 and TRBJ1-4; TRBD1 agrees at 8 bases. The CDR3 loop spans 14 amino acids. J gave up 10 bases and V 0 bases, and 4 bases lay outside the gene matches. In germline, CDR1 is LNHDA, CDR2 SQIVND (reference sequence). The CDR3 spells CASSIETGAGKLFF. CDR3 in DNA: TGTGCCAGTAGTATAGAGACAGGGGCCGGAAAACTGTTTTTT.

The genes are TRBV18 and TRBJ2-3; 9 bases line up with TRBD2. This CDR3 spans 14 amino acids. The V gene's germline CDR1 is KGHSH and CDR2 LQKENI. J gave up 4 bases and V 3 bases, and 2 bases lay outside the gene matches. The CDR3 sequence is CASSPGLAADTQYF. CDR3 bases: TGTGCCAGCTCACCGGGACTAGCTGCAGATACGCAGTATTTT.